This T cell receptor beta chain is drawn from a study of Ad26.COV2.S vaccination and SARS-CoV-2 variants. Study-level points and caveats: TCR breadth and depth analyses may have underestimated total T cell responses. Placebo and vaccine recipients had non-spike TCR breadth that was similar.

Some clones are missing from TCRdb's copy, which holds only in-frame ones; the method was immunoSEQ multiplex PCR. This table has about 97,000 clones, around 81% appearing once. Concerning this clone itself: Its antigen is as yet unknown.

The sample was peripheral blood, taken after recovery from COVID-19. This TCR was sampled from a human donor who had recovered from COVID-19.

DNA for the CDR3: TGTGCCAGCAGCTCCCTTAGGGGGAACACTGAAGCTTTCTTT. This encodes CASSSLRGNTEAFF. The chain has TRBV11-2 and TRBJ1-1; TRBD1 might be the D (5 bases). With 4 bases removed from V and 1 base from J, the gap between germline ends came to 10 bases. The germline V gene has CDR1 SGHAT and CDR2 FQNNGV. The CDR3 is 14 amino acids.